This TCR beta chain was identified during a study of CD8 T cells in ankylosing spondylitis. The study's findings and limits: Clones linked to disease, bearing a CD8+ phenotype, were relatively rare in peripheral blood. Seemingly characteristic of ankylosing spondylitis blood was a TCR beta motif consisting of about 8 highly homologous variants. Disease-linked clones reportedly concentrated significantly in matched ankylosing spondylitis synovial fluid.

Note on this clonotype: As yet, its antigen is unknown.

The germline V and J ends were trimmed by 6 bases and 1 base, with 18 bases remaining between them. This CDR3 comprises 16 residues. TCRdb analysed the 5' RACE reads with MiXCR anew, one entry per CDR3 protein. The sample has 400,000 to 450,000 distinct CDR3 sequences; 15% to 20% are singletons. This chain connects TRBV12-3 or TRBV12-4 to TRBJ1-1, with a weak D call TRBD1 (6 bases). Sequenced material: blood, either unsorted or a sorted T cell fraction (not recorded which). The TCR originated in a male donor with ankylosing spondylitis. The DNA of the CDR3 is TGTGCCAGCAGCCGCTCGGGGGGCTCTTCGAACACTGAAGCTTTCTTT. It specifies CASSRSGGSSNTEAFF.